The entry below describes one T cell receptor beta chain. The data stem from a study of blood T cell repertoires in COVID-19. Study-wide background: The United States, Italy and Spain provided the acute and convalescent COVID-19 samples. T cells, B-cell-depleted T cells, or PBMCs provided the cDNA or gDNA that served as material.

Libraries were prepared by immunoSEQ multiplex PCR; TCRdb keeps only in-frame clonotypes and omits some of them. The table shows approximately 290,000 clones, with 65% to 85% occurring only once. The material sequenced was peripheral blood. This clonotype was obtained from a person between 65 and 79 years old with COVID-19, enrolled during active disease.

The CDR3 loop reads CASKLPAPNQPQHF. DNA of the CDR3: TGTGCCAGCAAACTCCCCGCCCCTAATCAGCCCCAGCATTTT. The rearrangement links TRBV28 to TRBJ1-5; D uncertain. The CDR3 length is 14 residues. Germline CDR1 and CDR2: MDHEN and SYDVKM. V was shortened by 7 bases and J by 4 bases, with 14 bases between the two germline ends.